This record covers a single T cell receptor beta chain. Its antigen is currently unknown. The CDR3 length is 14 residues. Germline-derived CDR1 and CDR2 are SEHNR and FQNEAQ (reference sequence). This entry comes from a study of monozygotic twins with inflammatory bowel disease. The template was total RNA from whole blood, with no T cell sorting. Researchers used template switching to add UMIs featuring a 6-nucleotide sample barcode. From its re-call of the 5' RACE reads, TCRdb lists each CDR3 protein once, without DNA. Here the sample table reports around 200,000 distinct CDR3 sequences. Overall study results and limits: Compared with healthy twins, IBD patients shared fewer clonotypes with others, especially with disease activity. Since immunosuppressive treatments differed, patient repertoires may have gained added variability.

This TCR came from a human donor with ulcerative colitis or Crohn's disease, or a healthy co-twin of an affected twin (not recorded which). Specimen: blood. The rearrangement uses TRBV7-9 and TRBJ1-3. CDR3 amino acids: CASSSTLTGNTIYF.